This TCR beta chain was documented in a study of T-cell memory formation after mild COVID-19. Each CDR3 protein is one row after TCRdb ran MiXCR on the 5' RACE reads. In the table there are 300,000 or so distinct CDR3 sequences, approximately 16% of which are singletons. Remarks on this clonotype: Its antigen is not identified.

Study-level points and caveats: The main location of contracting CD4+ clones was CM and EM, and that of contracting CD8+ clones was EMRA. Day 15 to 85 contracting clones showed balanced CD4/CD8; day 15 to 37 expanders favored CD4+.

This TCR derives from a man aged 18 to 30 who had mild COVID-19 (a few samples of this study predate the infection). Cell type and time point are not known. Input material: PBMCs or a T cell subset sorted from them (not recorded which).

The CDR3 DNA reads TGTGCCAGCAGCCAAGAGCTGGGGGCGCGGTACGAGCAGTACTTC. It codes for CASSQELGARYEQYF. The rearrangement joins TRBV4-2 to TRBJ2-7, with D possibly TRBD1 on 6 matching bases. Between the trimmed V and J ends, which lost 0 bases and 4 bases, there was a span of 13 bases. The CDR3 runs 15 residues. Germline-derived CDR1 and CDR2 are LGHNA and YNFKEQ.